This T cell receptor (beta chain) came from a study of T-cell reconstitution after alpha-beta-depleted transplantation in children. Library preparation (for TCRbeta) was performed with unique molecular identifiers. From the PCR reads, TCRdb called clonotypes with MiXCR, one entry per CDR3 protein. The table has more than 550,000 distinct CDR3 sequences, about 10% seen once. This clonotype was found a few times. At one boundary the junction diverges from the germline segment, which might be a read error. This CDR3 has 15 amino acids. Germline loops: CDR1 SGHRS, CDR2 YFSETQ. The chain joins TRBV5-1 to TRBJ2-1; D ambiguous. The sequences come from PBMCs from the stem cell graft donor, collected from the stem cell graft. This sequence originates from a human donor who donated a stem cell graft to a child with acute myeloid leukemia. CDR3 protein: CASRLASSSYNEQFF. CDR3 bases: TGCGCCAGCAGATTGGCCTCGAGCTCCTACAATGAGCAGTTCTTC.